Presented here are 5 T cell receptor beta chains from one specimen sequenced in a study of cytomegalovirus exposure and HLA in healthy donors. TCRdb's table, derived via immunoSEQ multiplex PCR, lists solely in-frame clones and lacks some. The sample holds 130,000 to 150,000 clones; approximately 90% are singletons and the top ten take about 6.4%. Sequencing used PBMCs. These receptors were collected from a woman under 40 in good health and CMV-seropositive.

The rearrangement uses TRBV7-6 and TRBJ2-5, with 7 nucleotides matching TRBD1. The length of the CDR3 is 15 residues. The germline CDR1 and CDR2 sequences are SGHVS and FNYEAQ. Germline trimming cut 5 bases from V and 4 bases from J; bases unmatched to any gene: 10. The CDR3 sequence is CASSTNRGRGETQYF. CDR3 sequence (DNA): TGTGCCAGCAGCACAAACAGGGGCAGGGGAGAGACCCAGTACTTC.

This rearrangement joins TRBV28 to TRBJ2-1, with D possibly TRBD1 on 7 matching bases. Germline CDR1 reads MDHEN; CDR2 reads SYDVKM. V gave up 6 bases and J gave up 1 base, with 16 bases separating them. This CDR3 has 16 residues. In nucleotides, the CDR3 is TGTGCCAGCAGAAGTCAGGGGGGACTGTCCTACAATGAGCAGTTCTTC. Residues: CASRSQGGLSYNEQFF.

The J gene is TRBJ2-5, the V gene TRBV2, with 7 bases that match TRBD2. Trimming took 7 bases from V and 6 from J; bases not matched to a gene: 2. The CDR3 contains 11 residues. Per germline, CDR1 SNHLY and CDR2 FYNNEI. CDR3 region: CASMGGKTQYF. Here the CDR3 DNA reads TGTGCCAGCATGGGAGGGAAGACCCAGTACTTC.

V and J are TRBV29-1 and TRBJ2-7, with 9 bases aligning to TRBD1. Germline CDR1 and CDR2: SQVTM and ANQGSEA. Unmatched junction bases numbered 7, after V lost 4 bases and J lost 6 bases. The CDR3 length is 13 residues. The CDR3 coding sequence is TGCAGCGTTGGATCCGGGACAGGGCCCGAGCAGTACTTC. Translating it yields CSVGSGTGPEQYF.

This clone was recorded once. This chain joins TRBV5-1 and TRBJ2-3; TRBD2 might be the D (7 bases). The length of the CDR3 is 15 residues. Trimming left V 2 bases short and J 7 bases short, with 17 bases between. Per the germline V gene, CDR1 is SGHRS and CDR2 is YFSETQ. As DNA, the CDR3 is TGCGCCAGCAGCTTCGAGGGGGGGCCTCGGAATACGCAGTATTTT. This gives the protein CASSFEGGPRNTQYF. The full variable domain, rest sourced from reference TRBV5-1 and TRBJ2-3, is KAGVTQTPRYLIKTRGQQVTLSCSPISGHRSVSWYQQTPGQGLQFLFEYFSETQRNKGNFPGRFSGRQFSNSRSEMNVSTLELGDSALYLCASSFEGGPRNTQYFGPGTRLTVL.